The source of this T cell receptor (beta chain) is a study of blood T cell repertoires in COVID-19. Repertoires were generated with immunoSEQ multiplex PCR, while TCRdb's copy carries only in-frame clones and drops some. The table records roughly 150,000 clones, more than 85% of them present only once. Germline V lookup: CDR1 LNHDA, CDR2 SQIVND (reference sequence). V was clipped by 6 bases and J by 3 bases; unmatched bases: 8. The CDR3 contains 14 residues. The chain recombines TRBV19 with TRBJ2-7; 7 bases line up with TRBD1. Material for sequencing was peripheral blood. The origin of this receptor is a woman older than 75 with COVID-19, enrolled during active disease. The DNA of the CDR3 is TGTGCCAGTAGCCAAGCACAGGGGTACTACGAGCAGTACTTC. Translating gives CASSQAQGYYEQYF. The full variable domain, with the rest looked up from reference TRBV19 and TRBJ2-7, is DGGITQSPKYLFRKEGQNVTLSCEQNLNHDAMYWYRQDPGQGLRLIYYSQIVNDFQKGDIAEGYSVSREKKESFPLTVTSAQKNPTAFYLCASSQAQGYYEQYFGPGTRLTVT.